The sequence of this TCR beta chain was determined in a study of T cell responses to AZD1222 COVID-19 vaccine. General study findings and limits: Nearly half of spike-specific TCRs reportedly target variant regions that are unmutated in the B.1.351 and B.1.1.7 variants.

CDR3 length: 13 residues. Germline lookup yields CDR1 SEHNR and CDR2 FQNEAQ (reference sequence). V shed 5 bases and J shed 3 bases, with 11 bases lying between them. This clone came up a few times. Its antigen remains unidentified. TCRdb keeps only in-frame clones here, not all; method: immunoSEQ multiplex PCR. The repertoire holds 85,000 to 95,000 clones, with around 87% as singletons. This TCR was recovered from an adult in good health. The input for sequencing was peripheral blood, taken on day 0 of AZD1222 vaccination. The chain recombines TRBV7-9 with TRBJ2-7, with D uncertain. CDR3 in amino acids: CASSARLSYEQYF. The CDR3 DNA sequence: TGTGCCAGCAGCGCTAGGTTAAGCTACGAGCAGTACTTC.